Presented here are 23 T cell receptor beta chains from one specimen sequenced in a study of cytomegalovirus exposure and HLA in healthy donors. PCR involved 60 Vbeta and 13 Jbeta primers. Libraries were prepared by immunoSEQ multiplex PCR; TCRdb keeps only in-frame clonotypes and omits some of them. The table shows approximately 85,000 clones, with about four fifths occurring only once. Sequencing input: PBMCs. Receptors were obtained from a man aged 45-65 years in good health and CMV-seropositive.

The chain links TRBV6-5 to TRBJ1-5, with 10 bases lining up with TRBD1. CDR1 and CDR2 (germline): MNHEY, SVGAGI. The trim removed 4 bases at V and 11 bases at J, leaving 8 bases unmatched. The CDR3 has 14 residues. The CDR3 sequence: CASSSGTGVSTQHF. The CDR3 coding sequence is TGTGCCAGCAGTTCCGGGACAGGGGTGTCGACCCAGCATTTT.

V and J are TRBV5-1 and TRBJ1-4, with D tentatively TRBD1 (6 bases). Germline V lookup: CDR1 SGHRS, CDR2 YFSETQ. This CDR3 has 17 amino acids. Trimming pared 2 bases from V and 7 bases from J, leaving 21 bases between. The CDR3 nucleotides are TGCGCCAGCAGCTTAACCGGGACATCTCCTTTTGTTGAAAAACTGTTTTTT. Translating gives CASSLTGTSPFVEKLFF.

DNA for the CDR3: TGTGCCAGCAGCTTAGAAAGGACAAGCTATGGCTACACCTTC. It yields the protein CASSLERTSYGYTF. V is TRBV7-2 and J is TRBJ1-2; D perhaps matches TRBD1 (5 bases). Germline-derived CDR1 and CDR2 are SGHTA and FQGNSA. The CDR3 loop spans 14 amino acids. Trimming stripped 1 base from V and 4 bases from J, with 10 bases between.

The chain couples TRBV29-1 to TRBJ2-1; D not certain. The germline V gene encodes CDR1 SQVTM and CDR2 ANQGSEA. The CDR3 length is 13 residues. V lost 6 bases to trimming and J lost 7 bases, with 16 bases between them. CDR3 nucleotide sequence: TGCAGCGTCTCCGTAGTCGCGGAAAATGAGCAGTTCTTC. Translating it yields CSVSVVAENEQFF.

The genes are TRBV30 and TRBJ2-7; D perhaps matches TRBD2 (6 bases). Germline CDR1 GTSNPN, CDR2 SVGIG (reference sequence). Trimming cost V 4 bases and J 1 base, with 14 bases left between them. The CDR3 is made up of 14 amino acids. DNA for the CDR3: TGTGCCTGGACTGGCGGCGGGACTTCCTACGAGCAGTACTTC. This codes for CAWTGGGTSYEQYF.

The rearrangement joins TRBV27 to TRBJ2-7; weak D call: TRBD1 (7 bases). CDR1 is MNHEY and CDR2 is SMNVEV in the germline V gene (reference sequence). The CDR3 is 13 amino acids. Trimming took off 6 bases at V and 2 bases at J, with 11 bases between the two ends. The CDR3 DNA is TGTGCCAGCAGCCTCAGGGGGGCCTACGAGCAGTACTTC. Amino acids: CASSLRGAYEQYF.

This clone has just a few counts. The V and J genes are TRBV18 and TRBJ2-1, with D maybe TRBD2 (6 bases). Trimming cost V 5 bases and J 0 bases, with 17 bases left between them. CDR1 is KGHSH, CDR2 LQKENI, per germline. This CDR3 is 17 amino acids long. CDR3 sequence reads: CASSSTLAEFSYNEQFF. The CDR3 nucleotides read TGTGCCAGCTCATCCACCTTAGCGGAATTCTCCTACAATGAGCAGTTCTTC.

This chain connects TRBV5-4 to TRBJ2-5; D possibly corresponds to TRBD1 (5 bases). The V gene's germline CDR1 is SGHNT and CDR2 YYREEE (reference sequence). Deletions cut 4 bases from V and 5 bases from J, with 12 bases between. The CDR3 loop spans 13 amino acids. CDR3 nucleotides: TGTGCCAGCAGCCGTACAGGCGAGGAGACCCAGTACTTC. Translation: CASSRTGEETQYF.

The chain joins TRBV27 to TRBJ1-2, with D perhaps TRBD1 (5 bases). This CDR3 contains 14 residues. Germline V gene sequence: CDR1 MNHEY, CDR2 SMNVEV (reference sequence). The ends were cut back, 2 bases at V and 5 bases at J, with 12 bases in the middle. DNA of the CDR3: TGTGCCAGCAGTTTAAGTAGACAGCCTTATGGCTACACCTTC. This gives the protein CASSLSRQPYGYTF.

This clone was observed once. The chain is built from TRBV29-1 and TRBJ2-7, with a tentative D call TRBD1 (6 bases). In germline, CDR1 is SQVTM, CDR2 ANQGSEA. The CDR3 length is 13 residues. V shed 6 bases and J shed 3 bases, with 15 bases lying between them. Here the CDR3 reads CSVLRTDHYEQYF. The CDR3 region has the DNA TGCAGCGTCCTCCGGACAGACCACTACGAGCAGTACTTC.

The chain has TRBV5-1 and TRBJ2-7, with D tentatively TRBD2 (5 bases). Trimming cost V 0 bases and J 6 bases, with 13 bases left between them. Germline V gene sequence: CDR1 SGHRS, CDR2 YFSETQ. CDR3 length equals 14 residues. The CDR3 protein is CASSLATGLAEQYF. The DNA of the CDR3 is TGCGCCAGCAGCTTGGCCACGGGGTTAGCCGAGCAGTACTTC.

The V gene is TRBV18, the J gene TRBJ2-1, with TRBD2 as a possible D gene (5 bases). The CDR3 is 13 residues long. CDR1 is KGHSH and CDR2 is LQKENI in the germline V gene. The V and J ends lost 2 bases and 11 bases respectively, with 13 bases between them. The CDR3, as DNA: TGTGCCAGCTCACCAGGGAGTGAATTACAGCAGTTCTTC. It is translated as CASSPGSELQQFF. Full variable domain (missing parts from reference TRBV18 and TRBJ2-1): NAGVMQNPRHLVRRRGQEARLRCSPMKGHSHVYWYRQLPEEGLKFMVYLQKENIIDESGMPKERFSAEFPKEGPSILRIQQVVRGDSAAYFCASSPGSELQQFFGPGTRLTVL.

The chain links TRBV7-6 to TRBJ2-5, with a possible D match to TRBD2 (6 bases). Between the trimmed V and J ends, which lost 1 base and 3 bases, there was a span of 12 bases. The CDR3 is made up of 15 amino acids. Germline-derived CDR1 and CDR2 are SGHVS and FNYEAQ. The CDR3 region has the DNA TGTGCCAGCAGCTTAGGGACTACCTTTAAAGAGACCCAGTACTTC. It encodes CASSLGTTFKETQYF.

V and J are TRBV4-1 and TRBJ1-1, with 7 bases aligning to TRBD1. The CDR3 covers 17 residues. Germline-derived CDR1 and CDR2 are MGHRA and YSYEKL. J gave up 0 bases and V 2 bases, and 9 bases lay outside the gene matches. The CDR3 DNA reads as TGCGCCAGCAGCCAATACCCGGACAGGACCATGAACACTGAAGCTTTCTTT. This codes for CASSQYPDRTMNTEAFF.

The gene calls are TRBV4-2 and TRBJ1-1, with D possibly being TRBD1 (5 bases). Germline V gene sequence: CDR1 LGHNA, CDR2 YNFKEQ. CDR3 size: 14 residues. V lost 6 bases and J lost 1, with 12 bases in between. CDR3 in DNA: TGTGCCAGCAGGGCGGGGGAAAGGAACACTGAAGCTTTCTTT. It specifies CASRAGERNTEAFF.

The chain uses TRBV7-8 and TRBJ2-4, with D unresolved. The CDR3 loop spans 15 amino acids. Per the germline V gene, CDR1 is SGHVS and CDR2 is FQNEAQ. V shed 4 bases and J shed 0 bases, with 10 bases lying between them. The CDR3 loop reads CASSWNSLAKNIQYF. For the CDR3, the DNA is TGTGCCAGCAGCTGGAACAGTCTAGCCAAAAACATTCAGTACTTC.

This chain joins TRBV23-1 and TRBJ2-2; 11 bases fit TRBD2. TRBV23-1 counts as an open reading frame of uncertain function. This CDR3 region has 16 residues. The V and J ends lost 8 bases and 7 bases, in that order; junction bases with no gene match: 12. The CDR3 is CASARKLAGVIGELFF. CDR3 coding DNA: TGCGCCAGCGCGAGGAAACTAGCGGGAGTTATCGGGGAGCTGTTTTTT.

J is TRBJ2-2 and V is TRBV5-1; D is unclear. The CDR3 runs 15 residues. Germline CDR1 and CDR2: SGHRS and YFSETQ. The V gene lost 0 bases and the J gene lost 1 base, with 7 bases spanning the gap. The CDR3 DNA is TGCGCCAGCAGCTTGGAGTCAGGGAACACCGGGGAGCTGTTTTTT. This encodes CASSLESGNTGELFF.

The J gene is TRBJ2-5, the V gene TRBV10-3, with D maybe TRBD1 (5 bases). CDR3 length: 12 amino acids. CDR1 ENHRY and CDR2 SYGVKD come from the germline V gene. The V and J ends lost 10 bases and 5 bases respectively, with 14 bases between them. CDR3 DNA sequence: TGTGCCACCCGTTCAGGGTGGGAGACCCAGTACTTC. Protein: CATRSGWETQYF.

CDR3 DNA sequence: TGCGCCAGCAGCCAAGTAGCAGTTATCTCTGGAAACACCATATATTTT. Protein: CASSQVAVISGNTIYF. The chain uses TRBV4-3 and TRBJ1-3, with unresolved D. The CDR3 is 16 residues long. The germline V gene encodes CDR1 LGHNA and CDR2 YSLEER. Trimming cost V 1 base and J 0 bases, with 10 bases left between them.

The chain has TRBV5-1 and TRBJ2-4; 9 bases match TRBD1. CDR1 is SGHRS and CDR2 is YFSETQ in the germline V gene. This CDR3 is built from 15 residues. J lost 8 bases, V lost 3 bases, and 9 bases had no gene match. The CDR3 is CASSYRQGEADIQYF. DNA for the CDR3: TGCGCCAGCAGCTACAGACAGGGGGAGGCGGACATTCAGTACTTC.

The chain joins TRBV7-2 to TRBJ2-6; unclear D gene. CDR1 and CDR2 (germline): SGHTA, FQGNSA. Between the trimmed V and J ends, which lost 5 bases and 1 base, there was a span of 9 bases. This CDR3 has 15 amino acids. CDR3 sequence: CASSPQSSGANVLTF. The CDR3 DNA sequence: TGTGCCAGCAGCCCCCAGTCATCTGGGGCCAACGTCCTGACTTTC. The entire variable domain, with the rest obtained from reference TRBV7-2 and TRBJ2-6, is as follows: GAGVSQSPSNKVTEKGKDVELRCDPISGHTALYWYRQSLGQGLEFLIYFQGNSAPDKSGLPSDRFSAERTGGSVSTLTIQRTQQEDSAVYLCASSPQSSGANVLTFGAGSRLTVL.

This chain connects TRBV4-1 to TRBJ2-5; D gene unclear. This CDR3 has 10 residues. V shed 4 bases and J shed 5 bases, with 2 bases lying between them. From germline, CDR1 is MGHRA and CDR2 YSYEKL. DNA of the CDR3: TGCGCCAGCAGCCCTGAGACCCAGTACTTC. This sequence encodes CASSPETQYF.